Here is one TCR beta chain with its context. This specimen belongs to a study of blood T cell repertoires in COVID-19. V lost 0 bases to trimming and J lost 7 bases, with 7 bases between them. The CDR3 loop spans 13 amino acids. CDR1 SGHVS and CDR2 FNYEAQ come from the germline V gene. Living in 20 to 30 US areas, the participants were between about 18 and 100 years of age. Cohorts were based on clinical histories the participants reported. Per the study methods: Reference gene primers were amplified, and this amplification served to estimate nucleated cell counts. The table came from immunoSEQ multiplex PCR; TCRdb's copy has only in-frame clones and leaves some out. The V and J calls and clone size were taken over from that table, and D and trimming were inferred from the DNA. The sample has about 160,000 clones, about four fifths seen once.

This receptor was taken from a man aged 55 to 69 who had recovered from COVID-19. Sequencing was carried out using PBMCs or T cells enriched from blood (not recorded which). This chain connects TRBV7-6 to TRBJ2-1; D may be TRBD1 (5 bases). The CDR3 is CASSLATENEQFF. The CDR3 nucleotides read TGTGCCAGCAGCTTAGCGACAGAAAATGAGCAGTTCTTC.